These 17 T cell receptor beta chains were sequenced from one sample in a study of cytomegalovirus exposure and HLA in healthy donors. PCR used 60 Vbeta primers and 13 Jbeta primers. Profiling relied on immunoSEQ multiplex PCR, and the TCRdb table lists in-frame clones only, not all of them. The profile shows under 120,000 clones, 70% of them singletons. The specimen was PBMCs. The receptors here all came from a man aged 35-49 years in good health and CMV-seropositive.

J is TRBJ1-3 and V is TRBV4-2; a possible D gene is TRBD1 (5 bases). Germline V gene lookup returns CDR1 LGHNA and CDR2 YNFKEQ. V was pared by 0 bases and J by 1 base, with 13 bases between. The CDR3 contains 17 residues. The CDR3 here is CASSQDSDSLSGNTIYF. CDR3 sequence (DNA): TGTGCCAGCAGCCAAGATAGTGACAGTCTTTCTGGAAACACCATATATTTT.

The CDR3 DNA sequence: TGTGCCAGCAGTCCCGGGACAGGACGCGATAGCAATCAGCCCCAGCATTTT. Its translation is CASSPGTGRDSNQPQHF. The chain has TRBV7-2 and TRBJ1-5; 8 nucleotides match TRBD1. Germline V gene data show CDR1 as SGHTA and CDR2 as FQGNSA. J was trimmed by 0 bases and V by 6 bases; bases with no gene match: 10. The CDR3 is made up of 17 amino acids.

V and J are TRBV19 and TRBJ2-2; D remains unclear. Germline V CDR1 and CDR2: LNHDA, SQIVND (reference sequence). Deletions cut 3 bases from V and 3 bases from J, with 5 bases between. The CDR3 spans 13 residues. The CDR3 sequence is CASSIIDTGELFF. Here the CDR3 DNA reads TGTGCCAGTAGTATCATTGACACCGGGGAGCTGTTTTTT.

This clone was picked up a small number of times. This rearrangement joins TRBV7-2 to TRBJ2-7; the match to TRBD2 covers 9 bases. The V gene's germline CDR1 is SGHTA and CDR2 FQGNSA. The CDR3 consists of 15 residues. Trimming removed 1 base from V and 6 bases from J; junction bases left unmatched: 7. CDR3: CASSLVAGVSGEQYF. For the CDR3, the DNA is TGTGCCAGCAGCTTAGTAGCGGGAGTGTCAGGCGAGCAGTACTTC.

This clone was seen a handful of times. V gene TRBV29-1 combines with J gene TRBJ2-7; TRBD2 agrees at 8 bases. V shed 0 bases and J 2 bases; nucleotides not matched to a gene: 9. Germline-derived CDR1 and CDR2 are SQVTM and ANQGSEA. This CDR3 spans 16 amino acids. The CDR3 DNA follows: TGCAGCGTTGAAGAGAAGGCAGCGGGGGTTCCCTACGAGCAGTACTTC. Translating it yields CSVEEKAAGVPYEQYF.

The chain is built from TRBV19 and TRBJ1-5; D gene uncertain. Germline CDR1 LNHDA, CDR2 SQIVND (reference sequence). The CDR3 has 15 amino acids. Deletions cut 2 bases from V and 3 bases from J, with 11 bases between. CDR3: CASSISLSYNQPQHF. DNA of the CDR3: TGTGCCAGTAGTATATCTTTGAGTTACAATCAGCCCCAGCATTTT.

This clone was recorded once. Other nucleotide sequences in the sample specify the same CDR3. V and J are TRBV19 and TRBJ2-5; the match to TRBD2 covers 8 bases. The CDR3 sequence is 13 residues long. The junction had 3 bases not matched to a gene; V was cut back by 5 bases and J by 4 bases. CDR1 and CDR2 from the germline V gene are LNHDA and SQIVND (reference sequence). The CDR3 DNA reads TGTGCCAGTAGTCGGGCGGGAGGAGAGACCCAGTACTTC. It yields the protein CASSRAGGETQYF.

This sequence joins TRBV5-6 and TRBJ1-2; tentatively, D is TRBD1 (5 bases). Germline V gene lookup returns CDR1 SGHDT and CDR2 YYEEEE. Trimming pared 2 bases from V and 7 bases from J, leaving 12 bases between. The CDR3 contains 13 residues. DNA of the CDR3: TGTGCCAGCAGCTTAGGTCAGGGCCGTGGCTACACCTTC. It yields the protein CASSLGQGRGYTF.

This chain uses TRBV27 with TRBJ2-7, with a tentative D call TRBD2 (6 bases). The CDR3 runs to 12 residues. V was cut by 10 bases and J by 7 bases, with 17 bases left in between. Per germline, CDR1 MNHEY and CDR2 SMNVEV (reference sequence). As DNA, the CDR3 is TGTGCCATCCCATCGGGGGTACGGGAGCAGTACTTC. Protein: CAIPSGVREQYF.

V gene TRBV4-1 combines with J gene TRBJ2-7; 13 bases align to TRBD2. After removal of 3 bases from V and 2 bases from J, the junction contained 1 base not matched to a gene. This CDR3 is 15 amino acids long. Germline V gives CDR1 MGHRA, CDR2 YSYEKL. The CDR3 DNA reads TGCGCCAGCAGCCACGGGACTAGCGGGACCTACGAGCAGTACTTC. Translated, it gives CASSHGTSGTYEQYF.

The rearrangement uses TRBV27 and TRBJ2-7; D perhaps matches TRBD1 (6 bases). Between the trimmed V and J ends, which lost 2 bases and 2 bases, there was a span of 10 bases. The germline V gene encodes CDR1 MNHEY and CDR2 SMNVEV (reference sequence). This CDR3 has 14 residues. The DNA for the CDR3 is TGTGCCAGCAGTTTACAGGGGAGCCCCTACGAGCAGTACTTC. It translates to CASSLQGSPYEQYF.

The chain carries TRBV29-1 and TRBJ2-5; 8 nucleotides align to TRBD2. V gave up 2 bases and J gave up 3 bases; unmatched junction bases: 8. Germline V gene lookup returns CDR1 SQVTM and CDR2 ANQGSEA. The CDR3 totals 15 residues. CDR3 residues: CSVEFSGNLEETQYF. DNA of the CDR3: TGCAGCGTTGAATTTAGCGGGAACCTCGAAGAGACCCAGTACTTC.

The chain uses TRBV11-2 and TRBJ2-7, with 13 bases identical to TRBD2. The CDR3 runs 16 residues. With V trimmed by 4 bases and J by 4 bases, 7 bases remained unmatched. CDR1 and CDR2 from the germline V gene are SGHAT and FQNNGV. The DNA of the CDR3 is TGTGCCAGCAGCTCGGGACTAGCGGGAAGATTTTACGAGCAGTACTTC. Its translation is CASSSGLAGRFYEQYF.

This chain joins TRBV27 and TRBJ2-1; possible D gene TRBD2, 6 bases. V gave up 2 bases and J gave up 4 bases, with 6 bases separating them. The V gene's germline CDR1 is MNHEY and CDR2 SMNVEV (reference sequence). CDR3 length: 13 amino acids. CDR3 in DNA: TGTGCCAGCAGTTTAGGGACTTACAATGAGCAGTTCTTC. It yields the protein CASSLGTYNEQFF.

As DNA, the CDR3 is TGTGCCAGCAGCTTCACAGATCAGCCCCAGCATTTT. This sequence encodes CASSFTDQPQHF. V and J are TRBV7-9 and TRBJ1-5; D not resolved. This CDR3 contains 12 residues. Germline assignment: CDR1 SEHNR and CDR2 FQNEAQ (reference sequence). Trimming stripped 3 bases from V and 5 bases from J, with 5 bases between.

This clone has a single count. The rearrangement joins TRBV7-6 to TRBJ2-7; 15 bases agree with TRBD2. J gave up 3 bases and V 5 bases, and 8 bases lay outside the gene matches. Germline loops: CDR1 SGHVS, CDR2 FNYEAQ. The CDR3 length is 17 residues. For the CDR3, the DNA is TGTGCCAGCAGCCCCGATGGGACTAGCGGGGGGAACTACGAGCAGTACTTC. This translates into CASSPDGTSGGNYEQYF.

This clone has just a few counts. This rearrangement joins TRBV27 to TRBJ2-2; D may be TRBD2 (5 bases). Germline CDR1 MNHEY, CDR2 SMNVEV (reference sequence). This CDR3 comprises 17 residues. Trimming removed 4 bases from V and 1 base from J, with 16 bases in between. The CDR3 DNA sequence: TGTGCCAGCAGTTCCTCCCTGAGGGAAGGGAACACCGGGGAGCTGTTTTTT. It translates to CASSSSLREGNTGELFF.